Listed below are T cell receptor beta chains from one sample, sequenced in a study of untreated major depressive disorder. The repertoire was sequenced with immunoSEQ multiplex PCR; TCRdb's copy has only in-frame clones and lacks some. The sample shows around 20,000 clones, roughly 89% of them seen only once. Sequencing was performed on CD4+ T cells from PBMCs. The receptors here all came from a woman in her thirties or forties in good health. The CDR3 runs from the conserved cysteine through the conserved F or W. Fields, in order: J gene, clone size, D gene, V gene, CDR3 protein, CDR3 DNA. The D gene is left open where the match is weak. Rows give clone size only sometimes, using once, few, many, or a class for an expanded clone.

J gene: TRBJ1-2
clone size: .
D gene: .
V gene: TRBV12-1
CDR3 protein: CASSFSTLLKGQCNYGYTF
CDR3 DNA: TGTGCCAGCAGCTTTTCTACTCTCCTCAAGGGACAGTGTAACTATGGCTACACCTTC

J gene: TRBJ1-3
clone size: .
D gene: .
V gene: TRBV6-5
CDR3 protein: CASAFHGSGNTIYF
CDR3 DNA: TGTGCCAGCGCGTTTCATGGGTCTGGAAACACCATATATTTT

J gene: TRBJ1-5
clone size: .
D gene: TRBD1
V gene: TRBV5-1
CDR3 protein: CASSLEGARNQPQHF
CDR3 DNA: TGCGCCAGCAGCCTTGAGGGGGCAAGGAATCAGCCCCAGCATTTT

J gene: TRBJ2-1
clone size: .
D gene: TRBD2
V gene: TRBV7-6
CDR3 protein: CASSLGLAGDHNEQFF
CDR3 DNA: TGTGCCAGCAGCTTAGGACTAGCGGGGGACCACAATGAGCAGTTCTTC

J gene: TRBJ1-1
clone size: .
D gene: .
V gene: TRBV7-2
CDR3 protein: CASSSSGLNTEAFF
CDR3 DNA: TGTGCCAGCAGCTCCTCAGGGTTGAACACTGAAGCTTTCTTT

J gene: TRBJ2-7
clone size: .
D gene: TRBD1
V gene: TRBV7-9
CDR3 protein: CASSPIKGQPYEQYF
CDR3 DNA: TGTGCCAGCAGCCCCATAAAGGGACAGCCCTACGAGCAGTACTTC

J gene: TRBJ2-2
clone size: .
D gene: .
V gene: TRBV27
CDR3 protein: CASWGSFANTGELFF
CDR3 DNA: TGTGCCAGCTGGGGGTCGTTCGCGAACACCGGGGAGCTGTTTTTT

J gene: TRBJ1-5
clone size: .
D gene: .
V gene: TRBV28
CDR3 protein: CASSGPNQPQHF
CDR3 DNA: TGTGCCAGCAGTGGCCCCAATCAGCCCCAGCATTTT

J gene: TRBJ2-5
clone size: once
D gene: .
V gene: TRBV15
CDR3 protein: CATSRDTPGPGETQYF
CDR3 DNA: TGTGCCACCAGCAGAGATACCCCAGGGCCGGGGGAGACCCAGTACTTC

J gene: TRBJ1-2
clone size: .
D gene: .
V gene: TRBV28
CDR3 protein: CASNSGLAVYTF
CDR3 DNA: TGTGCCAGCAATTCCGGCCTGGCGGTTTACACCTTC

J gene: TRBJ2-5
clone size: .
D gene: .
V gene: TRBV6-5
CDR3 protein: CASSYRGGRETQYF
CDR3 DNA: TGTGCCAGCAGTTACAGGGGGGGCCGAGAGACCCAGTACTTC